The source of this TCR beta chain is a study of brain metastases from non-small cell lung cancer (dated by TCRdb to between 2019 and 2020). Some background on the complete study: The immune microenvironment of paired resected primary tumors and brain metastases from non-small-cell lung cancer patients was profiled. Study-wide findings and limitations: T-cell infiltration was lower in brain metastases than in primary tumors (P < 0.001). Compared with the matched primary tumors, around 59% of brain metastases appeared to show expanded T-cell clones. Paired brain metastases and primary tumors largely shared TCR repertoires, although T-cell densities in the metastases were sparse.

The method behind the library was the immunoSEQ multiplex PCR assay. Sequencing of the T-cell receptor beta chain repertoire was carried out together with a 770-gene immune expression panel. Here the immuneACCESS table is served through TCRdb, limited to in-frame sequences with V and J called. Missing clones are a known gap in these copies; in checked studies unresolved V genes cover under half, and the rest lacks a known reason. Within this sample are about 4,100 clones, with about 85% of them counted one time only. Together, the top ten hold around 3.9% of the sample. This clone appeared a single time. The clone's antigen remains unknown. The germline gene is not matched at one end of the junction; a read error may be the cause. The same CDR3 can be traced to other DNA sequences in this sample. The cohort comprised approximately 40 patients with surgically resected non-small-cell lung cancer who had both primary tumor and brain metastasis specimens. The tumor specimens used were formalin-fixed, paraffin-embedded tissues taken from archives.

CDR1 and CDR2 were assigned from the germline V gene as MDHEN and SYDVKM. There are 15 amino acids in the CDR3, from cysteine to phenylalanine inclusive. The retained sequence is limited to the CDR3, 45 bases, with the frame set at the first base. The sample comprised primary lung tumor tissue. What the cell subset or site label conveys for this sample: primary lung tumor paired with brain metastasis. The sequence was obtained from a donor at least 40 years old with non-small cell lung cancer. Recombination joined TRBV28 with TRBJ2-7; the D gene assignment is ambiguous. Read as DNA, the sequence is TGTGCCAGCAGTTCCTACCTCCAAAACTCCTACGAGCAGTACTTT. Its product reads: CASSSYLQNSYEQYF. The reference TRBV28 and TRBJ2-7 proteins fill in what lies around the CDR3, so the full variable domain reads DVKVTQSSRYLVKRTGEKVFLECVQDMDHENMFWYRQDPGLGLRLIYFSYDVKMKEKGDIPEGYSVSREKKERFSLILESASTNQTSMYLCASSSYLQNSYEQYFGPGTRLTVT.